This T cell receptor beta chain comes out of a study of PD-1 blockade in classical Hodgkin lymphoma. The CDR3 extends over 15 amino acids. Trimming took 3 bases from V and 1 from J; bases not matched to a gene: 1. Germline V gives CDR1 LNHDA, CDR2 SQIVND (reference sequence). TCRdb's table, derived via immunoSEQ multiplex PCR, lists solely in-frame clones and lacks some. This sample carries about 21,000 clones, around four fifths of them seen once, and the ten largest clones take around 1.3%. Time point defined: newly diagnosed, previously untreated cHL patient sample. Purification of CD4+ T cells from thawed PBMCs was achieved by magnetic negative selection.

This clonotype was obtained from a human donor with classical Hodgkin lymphoma. The chain recombines TRBV19 with TRBJ2-2; 8 positions match TRBD1. Sequenced input: CD4+ T cells from blood. CDR3 residues: CASSIGTGNTGELFF. CDR3 sequence (DNA): TGTGCCAGTAGTATCGGGACAGGGAACACCGGGGAGCTGTTTTTT. Full variable domain (rest looked up from reference TRBV19 and TRBJ2-2): DGGITQSPKYLFRKEGQNVTLSCEQNLNHDAMYWYRQDPGQGLRLIYYSQIVNDFQKGDIAEGYSVSREKKESFPLTVTSAQKNPTAFYLCASSIGTGNTGELFFGEGSRLTVL.